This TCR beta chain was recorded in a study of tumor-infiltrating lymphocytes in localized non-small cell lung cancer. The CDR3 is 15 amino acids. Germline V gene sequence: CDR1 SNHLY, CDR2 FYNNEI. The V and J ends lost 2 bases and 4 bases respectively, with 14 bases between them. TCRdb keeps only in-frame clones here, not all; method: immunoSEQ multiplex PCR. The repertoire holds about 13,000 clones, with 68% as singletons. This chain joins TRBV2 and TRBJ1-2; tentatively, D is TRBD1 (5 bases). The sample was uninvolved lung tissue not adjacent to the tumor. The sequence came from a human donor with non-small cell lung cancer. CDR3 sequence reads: CASSESLGQTYGYTF. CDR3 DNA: TGTGCCAGCAGTGAAAGCCTCGGACAAACCTATGGCTACACCTTC. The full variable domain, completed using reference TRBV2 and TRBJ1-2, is EPEVTQTPSHQVTQMGQEVILRCVPISNHLYFYWYRQILGQKVEFLVSFYNNEISEKSEIFDDQFSVERPDGSNFTLKIRSTKLEDSAMYFCASSESLGQTYGYTFGSGTRLTVV.